This T cell receptor beta chain appears in the sequencing data of a study of cytomegalovirus exposure and HLA in healthy donors (dated by TCRdb to about 2017). Regarding the research as a whole: According to an earlier analysis of several hundred of the donors, some 170 million T cells yielded approximately 120 million unique TCR beta sequences and about 300 Gb of sequence data. The study was designed to test whether signatures of past pathogen exposure could be identified by cataloging public T cell receptors. A later genetic analysis took genome-wide SNP genotypes for 398 of the 666 donors and used that subset as a discovery cohort. An early release covering roughly 600 HLA-typed donors comprised approximately 300 gigabases of sequencing data and tens of millions of unique TCR sequences. Among roughly 400 genotyped donors of the cohort, an average of roughly 240,000 unique TCR beta nucleotide sequences were sequenced per donor, around a sixth of them non-productive. Every discovery cohort repertoire had been produced on one sequencing platform. Because of strong linkage in the cohort, roughly five DR-DQ haplotypes were treated as single units for association and clustering. Typing coverage differed by locus: A, B, C, DRB1 and DQB1 were typed in about 620-630 donors, DQA1 in 522, DPA1 in over 600, and DPB1 in just under 490. High-throughput TCR immunosequencing, statistical association of individual TCRs with disease status, and machine learning were combined to predict cytomegalovirus infection status. Using immunosequencing, the study profiled T cell repertoires from approximately 700 subjects and related those repertoires to cytomegalovirus serostatus. In addition to the first cohort of roughly 700 subjects, a separate validation cohort of approximately 130 different subjects was used. Class I and class II HLA loci were covered by the typing at four-digit resolution. To study patterns of TCR occurrence, a later analysis re-analyzed previously published TCR beta repertoires from around 700 donors and added high-resolution HLA genotyping. An earlier analysis of more than 450 of the donors used high-throughput TCR beta sequencing to judge whether each TCR beta V gene segment behaved as functional or pseudogenic. Of the roughly 400 genotyped donors, roughly 80% were placed in the genetic ancestry cluster associated with self-reported Caucasian donors. Alongside the repertoire data, information on donor age, sex, ethnicity and CMV serostatus was compiled. Rather than using new phenotypic data, the later analysis identified candidate immune exposures from TCR beta sequences and from how often those sequences occurred across donors. General conclusions and limits of the study: Only TCR beta chains were sequenced in this cohort, and the absence of alpha or paired-chain data limited detectable features. A total of 150 to 200 TCR beta chains were listed by the study as associated with cytomegalovirus. In a later analysis, several top co-occurrence clusters were reported to appear linked to parvovirus B19, influenza, CMV and Epstein-Barr virus. The presence/absence analyses assumed that sequencing depth was roughly uniform across donors, and that assumption may not be true. In a later analysis, the rate of TCR association differed among HLA loci, with DRB1 alleles having the most associated TCRs and HLA-C alleles having the fewest. Assigning TCR associations to individual alleles was difficult when HLA alleles, especially DR and DQ, strongly co-occurred. A cluster of highly shared sequence variants was judged likely to be a technical artifact of the sequencing pipeline. A further reported finding was that TCR beta sequences accurately predicted the HLA-A and HLA-B alleles for most subjects in the first cohort. According to a later analysis, most CMV-associated TCR beta chains appeared to be HLA-restricted, and the HLA associations seemed to be driven largely by CMV exposure. In a later analysis, around 17,000 TCR beta sequences were associated with specific HLA alleles at a false discovery rate of 0.05. According to the authors, the approach could potentially be generalized to other disease states and immunological phenotypes. Because HLA typing was missing for some donors at each locus, association tests included only the typed subset. An earlier analysis of some 590 of the donors showed that most TCR beta V segments appeared in productive rearrangements either about 87% or about 30% of the time, which broadly matched IMGT annotations. Because counts were too low, some 17 rarely observed V segments, including chromosome 9 orphons, were excluded from the earlier analysis of 587 of the donors. In both the original and validation cohorts, the classifier was reported to diagnose cytomegalovirus status with high specificity and sensitivity. Linkage disequilibrium might explain the correlated functional status among segregating V segments, but an unknown experimental factor could not be excluded. A later genetic analysis associated a missense DCLRE1C variant with V-gene and J-gene trimming of TCR beta chains, and an independent cohort replicated the association. In a later analysis, HLA-associated TCR beta chains were found to be more clonally expanded and to have lower generation probabilities than equally common non-associated chains. Three of the identified cytomegalovirus-associated TCR beta chains were confirmed in vitro to be specific for cytomegalovirus antigens. CMV serostatus was the only immune exposure information available for the cohort. Most TCR sequences were observed very rarely across donors, whereas some public TCRs were present in many individuals. Compared with the roughly 600-donor mean, donors in an Asian-associated ancestry cluster had fewer N-insertions in productive TCRs, according to a later genetic analysis. Some IMGT-functional V segments, including TRBV6-2 and TRBV6-3, could not be told apart with the 87-base-pair reads, so those segments were excluded.

Libraries were made using the immunoSEQ multiplex PCR assay. The multiplex PCR relied on a mix of 60 forward primers for TCR Vbeta segments and 13 reverse primers for TCR Jbeta segments. The CDR3 region of rearranged TCR beta genes was amplified from genomic DNA with a multiplex PCR assay. The amplified TCR beta libraries were sequenced on the Illumina HiSeq System as 87-base-pair reads. The study's processing was this. Across the 500 to 700 repertoires, a later analysis counted 60 million to 90 million unique TCR beta chains, 9.5 million to 12 million of which were shared by at least two donors. Raw reads were error-corrected and collapsed into unique sequences with a nearest-neighbor algorithm that merged closely related sequences to remove PCR and sequencing errors. Alignment of CDR3 sequences to IMGT reference sequences was used to assign V, D and J gene segments. For a sequence to be retained, a match of at least six nucleotides to both a V gene segment and a J gene segment was required. Rearrangements were called productive when the CDR3 lacked stop codons and stayed in frame with V and J; all others were non-productive. Following IMGT convention, CDR3 was defined as the stretch from the second conserved V-encoded cysteine up to the conserved J-encoded phenylalanine. The earlier analysis of about 560 of the donors excluded any sequence lacking an unambiguous match to a single V gene segment. An earlier analysis of several hundred of the donors called V segments functional above 56.7% productive rearrangements and segregating when the between-donor standard deviation exceeded 5%. A statistical classification framework was built to diagnose cytomegalovirus status from the catalog of TCR beta chain sequences. A later analysis assigned V and J genes by comparing TCR nucleotide sequences with IMGT/GENE-DB human TR gene sequences. A later analysis assigned CDR3 sequences and most-parsimonious VDJ recombination scenarios with the TCRdist pipeline. A later analysis defined each TCR beta chain by its CDR3 amino acid sequence plus V-gene family, and excluded reads lacking a unique V-gene family. A later analysis removed 592 highly shared, low-generation-probability nucleotide sequences to deal with suspected cross-contamination and a sequencing artifact. A later analysis calculated a clonal expansion index for each public chain from normalized within-repertoire ranks of inferred template counts. In a later analysis, generation probabilities were computed using a VDJ recombination model fitted to out-of-frame rearrangements, and the results were checked against IGoR. In a later analysis, TCR-TCR, TCR-HLA and TCR-CMV co-occurrence was scored with hypergeometric tests, and a repertoire-size bias correction was applied to TCR pairs. False discovery rates were estimated in a later analysis by permuting HLA or CMV assignments 20 times. In a later analysis, co-occurring TCRs were grouped using DBSCAN, and TCRdist sequence similarity was added for clustering within HLA-allele-positive subsets. Co-occurrence clustering excluded repertoires with fewer than 30,000 or more than 120,000 public chains, plus five with anomalous nucleotide sharing. This immuneACCESS table, as held by TCRdb, lists in-frame sequences with V and J called but not all clones. Of the missing ones, under half trace to an unresolved V gene in checked studies; the others have no known cause. The V and J calls and clone size were taken over from that table, and D and trimming were inferred from the DNA. The sample includes more than 85,000 clones, with more than 65% observed a single time. The ten most abundant clones make up about 7.5% of the sample.

CDR1 MGHDK and CDR2 SYGVNS are derived from the germline V gene. V and J lose 8 bases and 4 bases, and a span of 9 bases separates them. The CDR3 runs 12 amino acids, cysteine and phenylalanine included. The CDR3 DNA has 36 bases and is translated from base 1. Points on this clone: Its binding antigen is unknown. Base-call qualities are not available, and no considerably larger clone is one nucleotide away.

The cohort comprised some 730 healthy bone marrow donors. Cohort members were all nominally healthy when sampled, although unrecorded immune exposures were likely present. The donor was CMV seropositive and belonged to the group of 270 or so seropositive cohort members. Every donor gave a peripheral blood sample, and the peripheral blood mononuclear cells from that sample were used for TCR beta sequencing. The Qiagen DNeasy Blood Extraction Kit was used to extract genomic DNA from the blood cell samples. The receptor chain draws on TRBV25-1 and TRBJ1-5; matching of 6 bases hints at TRBD1 as the D gene. The receptor's source is a man aged 40-49 years in good health and CMV-seropositive. The sample was PBMCs. The CDR3 loop reads CASRGQNQPQHF. DNA sequence: TGTGCCAGCCGGGGACAAAATCAGCCCCAGCATTTT.